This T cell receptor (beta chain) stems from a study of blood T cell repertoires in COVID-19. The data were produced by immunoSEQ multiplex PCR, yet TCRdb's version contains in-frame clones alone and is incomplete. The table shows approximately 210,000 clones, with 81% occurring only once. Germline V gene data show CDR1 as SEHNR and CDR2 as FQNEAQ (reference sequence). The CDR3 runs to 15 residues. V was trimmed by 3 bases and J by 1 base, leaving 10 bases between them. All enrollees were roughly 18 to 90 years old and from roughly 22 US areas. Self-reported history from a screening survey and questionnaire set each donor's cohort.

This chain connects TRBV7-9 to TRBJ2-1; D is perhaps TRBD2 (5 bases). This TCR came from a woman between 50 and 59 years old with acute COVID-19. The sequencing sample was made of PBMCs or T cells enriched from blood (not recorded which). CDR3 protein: CASSLVLASYNEQFF. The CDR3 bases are TGTGCCAGCAGCTTGGTCCTAGCATCCTACAATGAGCAGTTCTTC.